What follows is one T cell receptor (beta chain) and its context. No antigen is known for it. Per the germline V gene, CDR1 is MNHNS and CDR2 is SASEGT. The V gene lost 6 bases and the J gene lost 2 bases, with 14 bases spanning the gap. There are 14 residues in the CDR3. The data are from a study of shared clonotypes between healthy human individuals. Study-wide background: The composition of the donors was a couple of women and a few men aged 18 to 49.

Only in-frame clones appear in the TCRdb table, and some are missing; sequencing was by immunoSEQ multiplex PCR. The sample carries roughly 2 million clones, 95% recorded once. Broader study findings: For sorted subsets, rarefaction showed incomplete sequencing despite large depth.

This clonotype originated in a man between 18 and 29 years old in good health. The chain uses TRBV6-1 and TRBJ2-7; D uncertain. The sample consisted of naive CD4+ T cells sorted from blood. The subset was: CD45RA+ positively selected. The CDR3 DNA follows: TGTGCCAGCAGCCGCTCCGGGTCTGCCTACGAGCAGTACTTC. Translation gives CASSRSGSAYEQYF.